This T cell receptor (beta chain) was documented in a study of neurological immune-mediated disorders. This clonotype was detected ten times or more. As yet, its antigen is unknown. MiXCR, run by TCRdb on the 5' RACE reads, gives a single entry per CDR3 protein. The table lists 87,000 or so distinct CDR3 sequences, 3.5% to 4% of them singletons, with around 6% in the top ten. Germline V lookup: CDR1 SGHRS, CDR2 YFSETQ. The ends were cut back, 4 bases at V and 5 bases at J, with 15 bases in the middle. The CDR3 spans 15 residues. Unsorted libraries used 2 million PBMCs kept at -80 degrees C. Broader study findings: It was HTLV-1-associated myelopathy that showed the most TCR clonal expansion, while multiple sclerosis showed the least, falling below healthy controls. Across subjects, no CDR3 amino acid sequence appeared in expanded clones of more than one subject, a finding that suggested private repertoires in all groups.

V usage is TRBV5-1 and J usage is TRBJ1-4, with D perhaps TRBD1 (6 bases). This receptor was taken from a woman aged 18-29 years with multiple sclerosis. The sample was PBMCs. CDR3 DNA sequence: TGCGCCAGCAGCCCTAGGGAGGGGGAAAATGAAAAACTGTTTTTT. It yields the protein CASSPREGENEKLFF.